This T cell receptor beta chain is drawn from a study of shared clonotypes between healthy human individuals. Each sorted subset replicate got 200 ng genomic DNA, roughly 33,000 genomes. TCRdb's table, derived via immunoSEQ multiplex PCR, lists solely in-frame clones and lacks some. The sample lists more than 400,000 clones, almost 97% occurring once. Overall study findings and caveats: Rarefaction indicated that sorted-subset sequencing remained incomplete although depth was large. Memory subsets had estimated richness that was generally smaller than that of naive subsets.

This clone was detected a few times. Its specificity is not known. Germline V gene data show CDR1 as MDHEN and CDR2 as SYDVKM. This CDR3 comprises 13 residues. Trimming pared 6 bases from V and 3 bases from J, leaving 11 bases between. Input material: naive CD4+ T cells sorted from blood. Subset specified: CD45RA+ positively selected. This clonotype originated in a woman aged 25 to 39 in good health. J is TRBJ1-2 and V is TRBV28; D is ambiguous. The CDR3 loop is CASSLIIDYGYTF. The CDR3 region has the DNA TGTGCCAGCAGCCTCATTATCGACTATGGCTACACCTTC.